This T cell receptor (beta chain) was documented in a study of OX40 agonist ivuxolimab in advanced cancers. Turning to the study itself: Therapy given before enrollment (anti-PD-1, anti-PD-L1 or anti-CTLA-4) was allowed, and around 40% had some.

TCRdb's table, derived via immunoSEQ multiplex PCR, lists solely in-frame clones and lacks some. This sample yields some 44,000 clones, of which 80% are seen a single time; roughly a tenth belongs to the top ten. Study results and caveats: Patients who responded partially at 0.1-3.0 mg/kg showed clonal expansion ranking among the lowest.

As for this clone: Its antigen is as yet unknown.

The TCR sequence derives from an adult with an advanced solid tumor such as melanoma, head and neck, liver or kidney cancer. Sequencing used CD4+ or CD8+ T cells sorted from blood, obtained in a trial of the OX40 agonist ivuxolimab.

CDR3 DNA: TGTGCCAGCTCACTAGACCAAAACAGGCAGCCCCAGCATTTT. Its translation: CASSLDQNRQPQHF. This chain joins TRBV18 and TRBJ1-5; possible D gene TRBD1, 5 bases. V was cut by 4 bases and J by 7 bases, with 14 bases left in between. The CDR3 loop spans 14 amino acids. Germline V gene data show CDR1 as KGHSH and CDR2 as LQKENI.